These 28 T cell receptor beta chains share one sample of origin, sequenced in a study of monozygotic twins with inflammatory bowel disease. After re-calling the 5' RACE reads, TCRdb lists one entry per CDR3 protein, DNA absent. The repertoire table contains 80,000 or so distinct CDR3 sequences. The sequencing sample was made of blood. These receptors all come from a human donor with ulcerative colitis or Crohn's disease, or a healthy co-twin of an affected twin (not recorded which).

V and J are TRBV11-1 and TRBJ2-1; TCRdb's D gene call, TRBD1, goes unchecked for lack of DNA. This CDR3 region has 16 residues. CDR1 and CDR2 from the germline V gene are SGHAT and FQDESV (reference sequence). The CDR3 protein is CASSLDRGPSYNEQFF.

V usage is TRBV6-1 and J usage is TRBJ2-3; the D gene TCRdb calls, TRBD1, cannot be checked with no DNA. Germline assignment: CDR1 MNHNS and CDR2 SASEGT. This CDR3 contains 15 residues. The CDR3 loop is CASSPSGTRGDTQYF.

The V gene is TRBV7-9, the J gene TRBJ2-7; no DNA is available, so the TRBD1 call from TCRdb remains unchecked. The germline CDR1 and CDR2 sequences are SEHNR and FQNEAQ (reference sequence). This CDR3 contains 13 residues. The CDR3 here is CASSHRDTYEQYF.

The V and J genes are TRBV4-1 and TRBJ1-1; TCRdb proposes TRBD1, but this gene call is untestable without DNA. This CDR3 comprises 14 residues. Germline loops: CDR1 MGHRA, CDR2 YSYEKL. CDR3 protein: CASSLRGKNTEAFF.

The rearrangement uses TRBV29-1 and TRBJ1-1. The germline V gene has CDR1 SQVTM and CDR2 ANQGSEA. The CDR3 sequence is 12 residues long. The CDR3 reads CSVERGNTEAFF.

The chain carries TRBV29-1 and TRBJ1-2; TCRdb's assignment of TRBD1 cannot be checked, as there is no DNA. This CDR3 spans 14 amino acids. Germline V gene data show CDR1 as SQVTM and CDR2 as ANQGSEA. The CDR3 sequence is CSAGNYSGVYGYTF.

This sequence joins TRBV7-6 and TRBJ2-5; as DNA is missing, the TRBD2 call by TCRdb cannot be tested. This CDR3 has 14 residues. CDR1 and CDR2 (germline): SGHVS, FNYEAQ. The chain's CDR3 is CASSHRLAGETQYF. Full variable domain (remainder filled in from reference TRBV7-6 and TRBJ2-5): GAGVSQSPRYKVTKRGQDVALRCDPISGHVSLYWYRQALGQGPEFLTYFNYEAQQDKSGLPNDRFSAERPEGSISTLTIQRTEQRDSAMYRCASSHRLAGETQYFGPGTRLLVL.

The CDR3 sequence: CASSYLVGTSTDTQYF. The V gene is TRBV12-3 or TRBV12-4, the J gene TRBJ2-3; lacking DNA, the TRBD2 call made by TCRdb goes unchecked. The CDR3 consists of 16 residues.

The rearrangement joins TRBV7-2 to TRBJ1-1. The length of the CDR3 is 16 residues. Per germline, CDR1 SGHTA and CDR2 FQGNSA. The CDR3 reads CASSLTIPRMNTEAFF.

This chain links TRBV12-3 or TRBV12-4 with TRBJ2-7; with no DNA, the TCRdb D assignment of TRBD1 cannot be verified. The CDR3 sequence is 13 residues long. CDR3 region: CASRATGRYEQYF.

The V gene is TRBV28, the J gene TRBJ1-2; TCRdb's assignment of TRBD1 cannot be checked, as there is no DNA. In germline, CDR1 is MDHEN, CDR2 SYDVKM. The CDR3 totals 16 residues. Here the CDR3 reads CASSIGGWDRNYGYTF.

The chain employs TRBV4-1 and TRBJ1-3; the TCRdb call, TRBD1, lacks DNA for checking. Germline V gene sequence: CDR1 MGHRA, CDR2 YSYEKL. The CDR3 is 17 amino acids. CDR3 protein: CASSQTRTDASGNTIYF.

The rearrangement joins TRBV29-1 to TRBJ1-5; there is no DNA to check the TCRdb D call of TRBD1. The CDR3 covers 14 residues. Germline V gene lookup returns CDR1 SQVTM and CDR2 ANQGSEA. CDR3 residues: CSVTFRDSNQPQHF.

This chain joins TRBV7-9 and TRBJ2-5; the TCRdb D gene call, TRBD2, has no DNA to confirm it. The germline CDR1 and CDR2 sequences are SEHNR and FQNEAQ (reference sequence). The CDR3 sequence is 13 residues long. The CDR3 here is CASSPPLWETQYF.

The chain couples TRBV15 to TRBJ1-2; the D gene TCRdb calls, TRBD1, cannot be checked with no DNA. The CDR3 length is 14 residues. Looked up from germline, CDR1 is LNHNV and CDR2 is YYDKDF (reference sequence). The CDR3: CATSRLGTGNGYTF. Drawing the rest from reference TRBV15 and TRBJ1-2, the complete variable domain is DAMVIQNPRYQVTQFGKPVTLSCSQTLNHNVMYWYQQKSSQAPKLLFHYYDKDFNNEADTPDNFQSRRPNTSFCFLDIRSPGLGDTAMYLCATSRLGTGNGYTFGSGTRLTVV.

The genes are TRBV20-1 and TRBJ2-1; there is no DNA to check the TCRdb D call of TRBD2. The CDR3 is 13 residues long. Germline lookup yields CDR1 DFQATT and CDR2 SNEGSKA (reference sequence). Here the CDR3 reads CSADRTSGIEQFF.

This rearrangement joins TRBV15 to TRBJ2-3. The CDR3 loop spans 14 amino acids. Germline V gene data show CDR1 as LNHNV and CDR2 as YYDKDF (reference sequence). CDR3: CATSRDEATDTQYF.

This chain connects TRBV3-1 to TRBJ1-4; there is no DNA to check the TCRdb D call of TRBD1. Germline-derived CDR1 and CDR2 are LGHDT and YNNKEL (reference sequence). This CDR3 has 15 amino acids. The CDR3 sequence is CASSPWDRVKEKLFF.

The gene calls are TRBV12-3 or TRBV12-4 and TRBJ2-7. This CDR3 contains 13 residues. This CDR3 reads CASSFRGPYEQYF.

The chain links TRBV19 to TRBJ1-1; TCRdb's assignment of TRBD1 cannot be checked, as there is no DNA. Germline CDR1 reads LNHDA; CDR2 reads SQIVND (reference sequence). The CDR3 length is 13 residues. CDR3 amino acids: CASSTTGGTEAFF.

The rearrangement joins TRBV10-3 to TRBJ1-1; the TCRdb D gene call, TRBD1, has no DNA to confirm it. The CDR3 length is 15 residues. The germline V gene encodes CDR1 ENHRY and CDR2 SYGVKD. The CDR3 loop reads CATPFLGTEPREAFF.

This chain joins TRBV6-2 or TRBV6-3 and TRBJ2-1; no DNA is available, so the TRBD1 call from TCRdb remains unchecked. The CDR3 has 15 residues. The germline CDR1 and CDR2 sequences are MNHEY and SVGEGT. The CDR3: CASTYTGGSHNEQFF.

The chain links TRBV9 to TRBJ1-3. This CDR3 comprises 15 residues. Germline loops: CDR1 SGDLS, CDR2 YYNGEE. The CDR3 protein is CASSVAGSSGNTIYF.

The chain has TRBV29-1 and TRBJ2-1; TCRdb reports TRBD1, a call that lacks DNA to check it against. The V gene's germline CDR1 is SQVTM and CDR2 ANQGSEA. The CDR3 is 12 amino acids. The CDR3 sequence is CSVSTRRGTGFF.

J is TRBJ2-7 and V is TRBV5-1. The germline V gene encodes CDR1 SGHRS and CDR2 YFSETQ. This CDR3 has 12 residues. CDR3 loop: CASSYNFDEQYF.

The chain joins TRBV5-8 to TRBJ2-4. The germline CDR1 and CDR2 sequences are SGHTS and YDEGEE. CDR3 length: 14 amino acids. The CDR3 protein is CASIQGVAKNIQYF. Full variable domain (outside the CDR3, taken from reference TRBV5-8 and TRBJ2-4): EAGVTQSPTHLIKTRGQQATLRCSPISGHTSVYWYQQALGLGLQFLLWYDEGEERNRGNFPPRFSGRQFPNYSSELNVNALELEDSALYLCASIQGVAKNIQYFGAGTRLSVL.

CDR3 in amino acids: CASSFHRQPREAFF. The V call is TRBV27, the J call TRBJ1-1. The CDR3 extends over 14 amino acids. The germline V gene has CDR1 MNHEY and CDR2 SMNVEV (reference sequence).

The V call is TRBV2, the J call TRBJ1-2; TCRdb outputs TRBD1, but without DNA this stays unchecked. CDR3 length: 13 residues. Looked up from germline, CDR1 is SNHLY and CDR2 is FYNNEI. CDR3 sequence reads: CASSAGTNYGYTF.